The 17 T cell receptor beta chains listed next were all sequenced from one sample in a study of regulatory T cells in long-lasting Graves disease listed by TCRdb under 2021. This specimen's time point label, interpreted: newly diagnosed GD, antithyroid drugs for less than 3 months. RNA was extracted from PBMCs in TRIzol for both TCR sequencing and RNA sequencing. Library method: multiplex PCR. Sequencing was carried out with an Illumina HiSeq 4000. To build TCR beta libraries, CDR3 regions were amplified by Arm-PCR using iRepertoire HTBI primers. TCRdb trimmed public reads at Q25 via fastp, called clones via MiXCR and kept in-frame beta chains. CDR3 protein duplicates are merged, each entry listing the most common genes and DNA. This sample holds about 620,000 distinct CDR3 sequences; 16% were observed only once. The ten top clones hold about 20% of the sample. This sample was also put to use in a study of T cells in Graves' hyperthyroidism and ophthalmopathy.

The sample consisted of peripheral blood mononuclear cells (PBMCs), taken at new diagnosis, from a patient treated with antithyroid drugs. Receptors were obtained from a woman aged 25 to 39 with Graves disease. Donor details come from another sample of the same person, matched by shared clones.

This clonotype was counted a few times. The chain recombines TRBV5-1 with TRBJ2-3; 10 nucleotides align to TRBD1. Losses at the gene ends were 3 bases for V and 5 bases for J; bases not matched to a gene: 6. The CDR3 extends over 15 amino acids. Germline CDR1 SGHRS, CDR2 YFSETQ. The chain's CDR3 is CASSSTGGAGDTQYF. The CDR3 DNA follows: TGCGCCAGCAGCTCGACAGGGGGCGCGGGAGATACGCAGTATTTT.

This clonotype was detected ten times or more. A read error is likely here: a far larger clone is one base away. The rearrangement joins TRBV27 to TRBJ1-5; D is perhaps TRBD1 (6 bases). V was pared by 4 bases and J by 4 bases, with 8 bases between. The V gene's germline CDR1 is MNHEY and CDR2 SMNVEV (reference sequence). The CDR3 length is 13 residues. This CDR3 is CASSYRENQPQHF. DNA for the CDR3: TGTGCCAGCAGTTACAGGGAGAATCAGCCCCAGCATTTT.

The CDR3, as DNA: TGTGCCAGCAGTTCCCCCTTCGACCTCAAGGAGTTTTTT. Residues: CASSSPFDLKEFF. The chain is built from TRBV28 and TRBJ1-4, with no clear D. This CDR3 is built from 13 residues. Germline V gene sequence: CDR1 MDHEN, CDR2 SYDVKM. Trimming shortened V by 4 bases and J by 16 bases, and 19 bases separated the two germline ends.

This clonotype was picked up many times. The chain has TRBV7-3 and TRBJ2-7; 7 bases fit TRBD2. V dropped 3 bases and J dropped 6; count of bases not matched to a gene: 8. Germline V lookup: CDR1 SGHTA, CDR2 FQGTGA. The CDR3 spans 14 residues. CDR3 in amino acids: CASSFAGEVSEQYF. CDR3 DNA: TGTGCCAGCAGCTTTGCGGGGGAGGTTTCCGAGCAGTACTTC.

This clonotype was detected only a few times. The rearrangement links TRBV11-2 to TRBJ2-7; D is ambiguous. CDR1 and CDR2 (germline): SGHAT, FQNNGV. V was cut by 3 bases and J by 3 bases, with 21 bases left in between. This CDR3 region has 17 residues. The CDR3 protein is CASSLPISMTGFYEQYF. The CDR3 nucleotides read TGTGCCAGCAGCTTGCCCATCTCGATGACTGGGTTCTACGAGCAGTACTTC.

This clonotype has at least ten counts. The chain joins TRBV2 to TRBJ1-5; the match to TRBD1 covers 7 bases. Germline assignment: CDR1 SNHLY and CDR2 FYNNEI. The ends lost 7 bases at V and 3 bases at J; junction bases unmatched: 12. CDR3 size: 16 residues. In DNA, the CDR3 is TGTGCCAGCACGATCTCCCAGGGGGTGCCCAATCAGCCCCAGCATTTT. This sequence encodes CASTISQGVPNQPQHF.

CDR3 DNA sequence: TGTGCCAGCTCACCCTGGCGGCAGAGCTACGAGCAGTACTTC. This translates into CASSPWRQSYEQYF. The chain links TRBV18 to TRBJ2-7; D is unresolved. Germline lookup yields CDR1 KGHSH and CDR2 LQKENI. Trimming stripped 3 bases from V and 3 bases from J, with 12 bases between. The CDR3 is 14 amino acids.

This clonotype was observed many times. This rearrangement joins TRBV3-1 to TRBJ1-1, with D tentatively TRBD1 (6 bases). V lost 4 bases to trimming and J lost 8 bases, with 11 bases between them. Germline assignment: CDR1 LGHDT and CDR2 YNNKEL (reference sequence). There are 12 residues in the CDR3. CDR3 nucleotide sequence: TGTGCCAGCAGCCGAATTCAGGGGGAAGCTTTCTTT. Translation: CASSRIQGEAFF.

This clonotype appeared many times. The V and J genes are TRBV20-1 and TRBJ2-3; the D gene is possibly TRBD2 (8 bases). CDR3 length equals 14 residues. Germline V gene sequence: CDR1 DFQATT, CDR2 SNEGSKA (reference sequence). V shed 8 bases and J shed 5 bases, with 20 bases lying between them. CDR3 amino acids: CSCLREGDRDTQYF. The CDR3 bases are TGCAGTTGCCTACGGGAGGGGGACAGAGATACGCAGTATTTT.

This clonotype was counted between two and nine times. CDR3 in amino acids: CASSPGGLGTDTQYF. CDR3 coding DNA: TGTGCCAGCAGCCCCGGGGGGCTTGGGACAGATACGCAGTATTTT. The rearrangement joins TRBV28 to TRBJ2-3; TRBD2 might be the D (7 bases). Looked up from germline, CDR1 is MDHEN and CDR2 is SYDVKM. Trimming removed 6 bases at V and 3 bases at J, with 16 bases between. This CDR3 comprises 15 residues.

This clonotype was found many times. The chain carries TRBV27 and TRBJ1-5, with D hard to call. In germline, CDR1 is MNHEY, CDR2 SMNVEV (reference sequence). The V end was cut by 2 bases, the J end by 6 bases, with 8 bases between. The CDR3 extends over 13 amino acids. CDR3 bases: TGTGCCAGCAGTTTACGGGAGCGTCAGCCCCAGCATTTT. It encodes CASSLRERQPQHF.

The CDR3 region has the DNA TGTGCCAGCAGCCCCATCGGCGGGACTGGGGATTCCGAGCAGTACTTC. Translation gives CASSPIGGTGDSEQYF. The rearrangement links TRBV11-1 to TRBJ2-7, with D possibly TRBD2 on 6 matching bases. The CDR3 totals 16 residues. The germline V gene has CDR1 SGHAT and CDR2 FQDESV (reference sequence). V was trimmed by 5 bases and J by 6 bases, leaving 23 bases between them.

V is TRBV20-1 and J is TRBJ2-7, with D hard to call. The CDR3 runs 13 residues. Trimming took 5 bases from V and 2 from J, leaving 13 bases between them. CDR1 and CDR2 (germline): DFQATT, SNEGSKA (reference sequence). In DNA form, the CDR3 reads TGCAGTGCTGATCAAGGAATCACCTACGAGCAGTACTTC. Translated, it gives CSADQGITYEQYF.

As concerns this clonotype: A much larger clonotype is one base distant, so this may be a read error. This chain links TRBV10-1 with TRBJ1-1, with D unresolved. Germline CDR1 and CDR2: WNHNN and SYGVQD (reference sequence). CDR3 length: 17 amino acids. The CDR3 loop reads CASSESSEAVANTEALF. The CDR3 bases are TGCGCCAGCAGTGAGAGTTCTGAGGCAGTCGCGAACACTGAAGCTCTCTTT.

This clonotype was seen at least ten times. The chain links TRBV12-3 or TRBV12-4 to TRBJ2-1; the match to TRBD2 covers 7 bases. Trimming cost V 6 bases and J 6 bases; bases outside gene matches: 8. The CDR3 is made up of 14 amino acids. The CDR3 nucleotides are TGTGCCAGCAGACCCCTAGCGGCCCTCAATGAGCAGTTCTTC. Translated, it gives CASRPLAALNEQFF.

The V and J genes are TRBV19 and TRBJ2-3, with TRBD2 matching over 9 bases. Germline-derived CDR1 and CDR2 are LNHDA and SQIVND (reference sequence). CDR3 length equals 15 residues. The trim removed 5 bases at V and 6 bases at J, leaving 9 bases unmatched. CDR3 loop: CASSVIAGALDTQYF. The CDR3 DNA is TGTGCCAGTAGTGTCATAGCGGGAGCTTTGGATACGCAGTATTTT.

The chain carries TRBV4-2 and TRBJ2-7; D unclear. The CDR3 is made up of 13 amino acids. Trimming removed 1 base at V and 5 bases at J, with 9 bases between. Germline CDR1 reads LGHNA; CDR2 reads YNFKEQ. The CDR3 here is CASSQAGRDEQYF. The CDR3 bases are TGTGCCAGCAGCCAAGCGGGCCGAGACGAGCAGTACTTC.